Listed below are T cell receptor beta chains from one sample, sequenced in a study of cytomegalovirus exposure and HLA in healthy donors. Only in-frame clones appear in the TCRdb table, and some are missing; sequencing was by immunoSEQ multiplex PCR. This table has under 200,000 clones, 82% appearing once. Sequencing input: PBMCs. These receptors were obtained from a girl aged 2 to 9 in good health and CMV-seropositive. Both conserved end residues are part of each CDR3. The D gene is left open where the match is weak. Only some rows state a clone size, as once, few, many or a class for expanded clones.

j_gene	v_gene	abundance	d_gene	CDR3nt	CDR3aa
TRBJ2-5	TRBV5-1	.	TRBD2	TGCGCCAGCAGCCCCCCGACTAGCGGGGCTGCTTACGGAGAGACCCAGTACTTC	CASSPPTSGAAYGETQYF
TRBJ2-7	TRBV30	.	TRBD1	TGTGCCTGGGGACAGGGGGCGGGGGAGCAGTACTTC	CAWGQGAGEQYF
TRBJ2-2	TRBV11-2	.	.	TGTGCCAGCAGCTTATGGGGCGGGCTAGCGTCCGGGGAGCTGTTTTTT	CASSLWGGLASGELFF
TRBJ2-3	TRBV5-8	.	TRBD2	TGTGCCAGCAGCTCAGGACTAGCGGGTGTCGCAGATACGCAGTATTTT	CASSSGLAGVADTQYF
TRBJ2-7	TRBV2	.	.	TGTGCCAGCAGTGTAGGCGGCAGGGAGGCCACCTACGAGCAGTACTTC	CASSVGGREATYEQYF
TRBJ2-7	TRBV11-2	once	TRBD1	TGTGCCAGCAGCACGGACAGGGGGCTTTACGAGCAGTACTTC	CASSTDRGLYEQYF
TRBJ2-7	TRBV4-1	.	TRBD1	TGCGCCAGCAGCCACGGACAGGGGGTCTACGAGCAGTACTTC	CASSHGQGVYEQYF
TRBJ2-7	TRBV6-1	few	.	TGTGCCAGCAGTGAATTCGCAGCCGGAAGGAGTACCTACGAGCAGTACTTC	CASSEFAAGRSTYEQYF
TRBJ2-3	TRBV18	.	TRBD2	TGTGCCAGCTCACGTTCTAGCGGGACAGATACGCAGTATTTT	CASSRSSGTDTQYF
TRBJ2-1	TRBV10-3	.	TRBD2	TGTGCCACTCATAGCGGGATAGAAAATGAGCAGTTCTTC	CATHSGIENEQFF
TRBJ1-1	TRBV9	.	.	TGTGCCAGCAGCGTAGGAGGGAGCAACACTGAAGCTTTCTTT	CASSVGGSNTEAFF
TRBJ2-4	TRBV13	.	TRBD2	TGTGCCAGCAGCAACGACACCGAGGCGGGGGTTCAGTACTTC	CASSNDTEAGVQYF
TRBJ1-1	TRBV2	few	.	TGTGCCAGCTTACTAGGGGGGGGGACTGAAGCTTTCTTT	CASLLGGGTEAFF
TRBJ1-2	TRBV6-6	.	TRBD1	TGTGCCAGCAGTCTGGGACAGGGGGTGGGCTACACCTTC	CASSLGQGVGYTF
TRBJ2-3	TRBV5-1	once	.	TGCGCCAGCAGCTTGGCAGGGGGCACAGATACGCAGTATTTT	CASSLAGGTDTQYF
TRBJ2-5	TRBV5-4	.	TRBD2	TGTGCCAGCAGCTTGGGGACTAGCGGGAGATTCCGGGAGACCCAGTACTTC	CASSLGTSGRFRETQYF
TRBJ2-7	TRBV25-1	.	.	TGTGCCAGCAGTGGGTCAGGGGACACGCCGAGCTACGAGCAGTACTTC	CASSGSGDTPSYEQYF
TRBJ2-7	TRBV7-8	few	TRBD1	TGTGCCAGCAGCACTACGACGGACAGGGAAGGCGAGCAGTACTTC	CASSTTTDREGEQYF
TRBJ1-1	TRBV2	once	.	TGTGCCAGCAGTCGGGGGAGAGCTTTCTTT	CASSRGRAFF
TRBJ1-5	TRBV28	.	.	TGTGCCAGCAGTTTTCGGGGTAGCGATCAGCCCCAGCATTTT	CASSFRGSDQPQHF
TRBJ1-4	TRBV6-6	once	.	TGTGCCAGCAGTTACAAAAGGCGTGGAGTGGAAAAACTGTTTTTT	CASSYKRRGVEKLFF
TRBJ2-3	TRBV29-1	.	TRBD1	TGCAGCGTTGTAAGCCGACAGGGGATCACAGATACGCAGTATTTT	CSVVSRQGITDTQYF
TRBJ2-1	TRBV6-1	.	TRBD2	TGTGCCAGCAGTGTGACTAGCAGCGTCCTTCTATTCTCCTACAATGAGCAGTTCTTC	CASSVTSSVLLFSYNEQFF
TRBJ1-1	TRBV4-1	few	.	TGCGCCAGCAGCCAATTTTCTGGGCAGGGCTGGAACACTGAAGCTTTCTTT	CASSQFSGQGWNTEAFF
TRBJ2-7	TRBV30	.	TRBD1	TGTGCCTGGAGTGACAGGACAGGGAGTCCCTACGAGCAGTACTTC	CAWSDRTGSPYEQYF
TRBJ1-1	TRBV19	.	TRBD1	TGTGCCAGTAGTATAGCAGGGGGCGTGAACACTGAAGCTTTCTTT	CASSIAGGVNTEAFF
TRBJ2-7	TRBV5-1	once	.	TGCGCCAGCAGCTTCCGAACACCCTGGAGTGACGAGCAGTACTTC	CASSFRTPWSDEQYF
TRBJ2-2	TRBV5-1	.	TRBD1	TGCGCCAGCAGCTGGGGACAGGGTACCGGGGAGCTGTTTTTT	CASSWGQGTGELFF
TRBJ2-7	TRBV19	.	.	TGTGCCAGTAGTATAGACCTGACGGGGAGCTCCTACGAGCAGTACTTC	CASSIDLTGSSYEQYF
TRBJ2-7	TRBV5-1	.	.	TGCGCCAGCAGCTTGGTTGACGCAGGGCGTTCCTACGAGCAGTACTTC	CASSLVDAGRSYEQYF
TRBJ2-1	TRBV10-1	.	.	TGCGCCAGCAGCGGAGGCCTGGGACTTGAGCAGTTCTTC	CASSGGLGLEQFF
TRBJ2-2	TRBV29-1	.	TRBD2	TGCAGCGTTGAACCTAGCGGGAGGAACACCGGGGAGCTGTTTTTT	CSVEPSGRNTGELFF
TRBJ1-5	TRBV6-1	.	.	TGTGCCAGCAGTGAATACGGGAATGGTAATCAGCCCCAGCATTTT	CASSEYGNGNQPQHF
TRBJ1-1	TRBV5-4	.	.	TGTGCCAGCAGCCCCGAGGGGAACACTGAAGCTTTCTTT	CASSPEGNTEAFF
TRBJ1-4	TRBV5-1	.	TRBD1	TGCGCCAGCAGCCTGGAGAGGGGGCGGGAAAAACTGTTTTTT	CASSLERGREKLFF
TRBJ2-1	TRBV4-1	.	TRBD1	TGCGCCAGCAGCCAAGTGACAGGGGAGGTCGATGAGCAGTTCTTC	CASSQVTGEVDEQFF
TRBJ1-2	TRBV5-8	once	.	TGTGCCAGCAGCTTGGGACTGGGGAGGGGCTACACCTTC	CASSLGLGRGYTF
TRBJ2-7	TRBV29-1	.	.	TGCAGCGTTGTAGAGGGACTCTACGAGCAGTACTTC	CSVVEGLYEQYF
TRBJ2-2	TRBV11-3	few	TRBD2	TGTGCCAGCAGCTTCGGACTAGCGGGCGGGGAGCTGTTTTTT	CASSFGLAGGELFF
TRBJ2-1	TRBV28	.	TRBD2	TGTGCCAGCAGTTTATCGGCGGGAGGGTTTATGGGTGAGCAGTTCTTC	CASSLSAGGFMGEQFF
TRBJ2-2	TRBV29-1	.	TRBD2	TGCAGCGTGACGGGGGGAATAAGCGGGGAGCTGTTTTTT	CSVTGGISGELFF
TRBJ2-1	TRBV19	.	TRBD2	TGTGCCAGTAGTATCCGGACTAGCGATGGCGAGCAGTTCTTC	CASSIRTSDGEQFF
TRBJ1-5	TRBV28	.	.	TGTGCCAGCAGTTTATGGGGAGGTGGCAATCAGCCCCAGCATTTT	CASSLWGGGNQPQHF
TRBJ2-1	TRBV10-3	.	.	TGTGCCATCGGACCAGACAGAGATGAGCAGTTCTTC	CAIGPDRDEQFF
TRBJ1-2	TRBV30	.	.	TGTGCCTGGGGACAGTCTAACTATGGCTACACCTTC	CAWGQSNYGYTF
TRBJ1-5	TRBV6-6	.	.	TGTGCCAGCAGTTACGAGGGTAGCAATCAGCCCCAGCATTTT	CASSYEGSNQPQHF
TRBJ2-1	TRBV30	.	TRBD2	TGTGCCTGGAGTGTACAACTAGCGGGAGTATACAATGAGCAGTTCTTC	CAWSVQLAGVYNEQFF
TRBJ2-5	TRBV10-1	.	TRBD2	TGCGCCAGCAGTGATGGGGGGACTAGCGATCAAGAGACCCAGTACTTC	CASSDGGTSDQETQYF
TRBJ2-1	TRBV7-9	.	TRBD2	TGTGCCAGCAGCTTAGAGACTAGCGGACCCTACAATGAGCAGTTCTTC	CASSLETSGPYNEQFF
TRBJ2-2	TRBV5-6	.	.	TGTGCCAGCAGCTTCGAGGGGAGGAGGAACGGGGAGCTGTTTTTT	CASSFEGRRNGELFF
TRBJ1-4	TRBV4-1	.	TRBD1	TGCGCCAGCAGCCAACTCATCCCAGGGGGCTTCGTTAAGAATGAAAAACTGTTTTTT	CASSQLIPGGFVKNEKLFF
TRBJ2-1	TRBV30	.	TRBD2	TGTGCCTGGAGTCCCGGGACTAGAGAATGGGCTAGCTACAATGAGCAGTTCTTC	CAWSPGTREWASYNEQFF
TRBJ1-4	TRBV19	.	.	TGTGCCAGTAGGGGGGCCGCTGCAACTAATGAAAAACTGTTTTTT	CASRGAAATNEKLFF
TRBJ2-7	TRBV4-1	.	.	TGCGCCAGCAGCCAATCCCAGCGCGCCATCTCCTACGAGCAGTACTTC	CASSQSQRAISYEQYF
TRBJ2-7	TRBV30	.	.	TGTGCCTGGAGTCAGGGGAACGAGCAGTACTTC	CAWSQGNEQYF
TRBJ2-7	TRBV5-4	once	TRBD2	TGTGCCAGCAGCCCGGGGAGCGGGAGGGCCCTCTCCTACGAGCAGTACTTC	CASSPGSGRALSYEQYF
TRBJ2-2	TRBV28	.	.	TGTGCCAGCAGTTTAAAAATTGAGGCCGGGGAGCTGTTTTTT	CASSLKIEAGELFF
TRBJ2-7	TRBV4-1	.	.	TGCGCCAGCAGCCAACCTAACAGGGCTCCATACGAGCAGTACTTC	CASSQPNRAPYEQYF
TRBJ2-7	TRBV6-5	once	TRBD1	TGTGCCAGCTGCCCGCAGGGGGCTGACGAGCAGTACTTC	CASCPQGADEQYF